A single sample gave rise to the 2 T cell receptor beta chains below, sequenced in a study of T cells in Graves' hyperthyroidism and ophthalmopathy. The TCR beta CDR3 regions underwent amplification using RNA transcripts as the source. Researchers ran a first-round RT-PCR on the TCR CDR3 using the HTBI primer set. TCRdb reprocessed the multiplex PCR reads via MiXCR and lists one record per CDR3 protein. The table shows 370,000 or so distinct CDR3 sequences, with 13% occurring only once. Sequenced sample: blood. Receptors were obtained from a young man with Graves' hyperthyroidism that later progressed to Graves' ophthalmopathy.

Many counts were recorded for this clonotype. The genes are TRBV12-3 or TRBV12-4 and TRBJ2-5; D gene unclear. This CDR3 spans 13 amino acids. V was clipped by 5 bases and J by 4 bases, with 11 bases between them. The CDR3 DNA is TGTGCCAGCAGTACCCGGGCCCGAGAGACCCAGTACTTC. Encoded protein: CASSTRARETQYF.

This clonotype was picked up many times. The CDR3 reads CASSLQGTDTQYF. The CDR3 DNA is TGTGCCAGCAGCTTACAGGGCACAGATACGCAGTATTTT. The rearrangement joins TRBV7-9 to TRBJ2-3; D is unclear. V was pared by 2 bases and J by 1 base, with 4 bases between. Germline CDR1 is SEHNR and CDR2 is FQNEAQ (reference sequence). This CDR3 contains 13 residues.